Below, 20 T cell receptor beta chains from the same sample are listed, as sequenced in a study of T cell responses to AZD1222 COVID-19 vaccine. The protocol was immunoSEQ multiplex PCR, while the TCRdb copy is restricted to in-frame clones and leaves out a portion. The sample records roughly 110,000 clones, roughly four fifths being singletons. Material: peripheral blood, obtained on day 0 of AZD1222 vaccination. These receptors originate from an adult in good health.

The V and J genes are TRBV7-8 and TRBJ1-4; TRBD1 aligns across 10 bases. Trimming took 7 bases from V and 8 from J; bases not matched to a gene: 7. CDR3 length: 14 amino acids. Germline assignment: CDR1 SGHVS and CDR2 FQNEAQ. CDR3 sequence (DNA): TGTGCCAGCACTCCCCGGGACAGGGGAGAAAAACTGTTTTTT. Translated, it gives CASTPRDRGEKLFF.

In this sample, this clone turned up a few times. The chain uses TRBV2 and TRBJ1-6; 7 bases agree with TRBD1. The CDR3 totals 14 residues. Germline V CDR1 and CDR2: SNHLY, FYNNEI. J was trimmed by 6 bases and V by 4 bases; bases with no gene match: 3. The CDR3 DNA is TGTGCCAGCAGTGTGGGACAGTCTAATTCACCCCTCCACTTT. This gives the protein CASSVGQSNSPLHF.

A single count supports this clone. The chain couples TRBV13 to TRBJ2-1; the match to TRBD1 covers 7 bases. Germline V gene data show CDR1 as PRHDT and CDR2 as FYEKMQ (reference sequence). CDR3 length equals 14 residues. The V and J ends lost 5 bases and 7 bases, in that order; junction bases with no gene match: 8. DNA of the CDR3: TGTGCCAGCAGCCCTCGGGACAGCAGTAATGAGCAGTTCTTC. Residues: CASSPRDSSNEQFF.

The chain joins TRBV3-1 (or the pseudogene TRBV3-2) to TRBJ2-5; D is ambiguous. The length of the CDR3 is 14 residues. Per the germline V gene, CDR1 is LGHDT and CDR2 is YNNKEL (reference sequence). Trimming pared 6 bases from V and 0 bases from J, leaving 11 bases between. CDR3 region: CASRPIGNQETQYF. In DNA, the CDR3 is TGTGCCAGCAGGCCTATAGGTAACCAAGAGACCCAGTACTTC.

Only one count was recorded for this clone. V is TRBV5-4 and J is TRBJ1-5; D is unclear. CDR3 size: 12 residues. Trimming shortened V by 4 bases and J by 7 bases, and 9 bases separated the two germline ends. Germline V gives CDR1 SGHNT, CDR2 YYREEE (reference sequence). DNA for the CDR3: TGTGCCAGCAGCAACGAGGGACAGCCCCAGCATTTT. Amino acids: CASSNEGQPQHF.

The J gene is TRBJ2-7, the V gene TRBV29-1; D uncertain. The length of the CDR3 is 12 residues. Looked up from germline, CDR1 is SQVTM and CDR2 is ANQGSEA. V was pared by 2 bases and J by 3 bases, with 8 bases between. CDR3 in DNA: TGCAGCGTTGAAACGGCGGACTACGAGCAGTACTTC. It yields the protein CSVETADYEQYF.

A single count supports this clone. V and J are TRBV5-6 and TRBJ1-2; D possibly corresponds to TRBD1 (6 bases). This CDR3 has 18 amino acids. V was trimmed by 5 bases and J by 6 bases, leaving 29 bases between them. Germline V lookup: CDR1 SGHDT, CDR2 YYEEEE. DNA of the CDR3: TGTGCCAGCAGTTCGGGAGATGTTAGAAACAGGGTTGGGAATGGCTACACCTTC. The encoded protein is CASSSGDVRNRVGNGYTF.

V usage is TRBV3-1 (or the pseudogene TRBV3-2) and J usage is TRBJ2-7; the D is unclear. V was pared by 4 bases and J by 0 bases, with 13 bases between. CDR1 and CDR2 (germline): LGHDT, YNNKEL (reference sequence). The CDR3 has 15 residues. The CDR3: CASSRDTRTSYEQYF. CDR3 DNA sequence: TGTGCCAGCAGCCGAGACACTCGGACCTCCTACGAGCAGTACTTC.

This chain joins TRBV7-9 and TRBJ1-4; 8 nucleotides agree with TRBD1. V was clipped by 4 bases and J by 5 bases; unmatched bases: 6. The CDR3 loop spans 15 amino acids. CDR1 and CDR2 from the germline V gene are SEHNR and FQNEAQ (reference sequence). Written as DNA, the CDR3 is TGTGCCAGCAGCTCAGGACAGGGCAGCAATGAAAAACTGTTTTTT. Encoded protein: CASSSGQGSNEKLFF.

Worth noting for this clone: Other DNA sequences in this sample translate to the same CDR3. V usage is TRBV7-3 and J usage is TRBJ2-1, with 11 bases that match TRBD2. Trimming took 3 bases from V and 3 from J; bases not matched to a gene: 1. CDR1 is SGHTA and CDR2 is FQGTGA in the germline V gene. This CDR3 comprises 15 residues. Here the CDR3 reads CASSFTSGSYNEQFF. Written as DNA, the CDR3 is TGTGCCAGCAGCTTTACTAGCGGGAGCTACAATGAGCAGTTCTTC.

The V gene is TRBV2, the J gene TRBJ1-3; D is possibly TRBD1 (6 bases). V was trimmed by 3 bases and J by 2 bases, leaving 11 bases between them. CDR1 SNHLY and CDR2 FYNNEI come from the germline V gene. The CDR3 sequence is 15 residues long. Here the CDR3 reads CASSDHRATGNTIYF. Written as DNA, the CDR3 is TGTGCCAGCAGTGATCACAGGGCTACTGGAAACACCATATATTTT.

The CDR3 is CASRVLVGWAFF. The CDR3 region has the DNA TGTGCCAGCAGGGTCCTAGTGGGTTGGGCTTTCTTT. V usage is TRBV6-5 and J usage is TRBJ1-1; D uncertain. This CDR3 region has 12 residues. V lost 6 bases, J lost 11 bases, and 16 bases lay in between. The germline V gene has CDR1 MNHEY and CDR2 SVGAGI.

The J gene is TRBJ2-7, the V gene TRBV19; 9 bases fit TRBD2. This CDR3 is built from 13 residues. Trimming cost V 4 bases and J 4 bases; bases outside gene matches: 2. CDR1 and CDR2 from the germline V gene are LNHDA and SQIVND (reference sequence). The CDR3 sequence: CASSNSGGYEQYF. CDR3 nucleotides: TGTGCCAGTAGTAATAGCGGGGGATACGAGCAGTACTTC.

The genes are TRBV28 and TRBJ2-4; 12 bases map to TRBD2. This CDR3 is built from 19 residues. The ends lost 5 bases at V and 7 bases at J; junction bases unmatched: 18. Looked up from germline, CDR1 is MDHEN and CDR2 is SYDVKM. CDR3 DNA sequence: TGTGCCAGCAGTGGATACGGGACTAGCGGGCGGGCGCCCTTTAACATTCAGTACTTC. Residues: CASSGYGTSGRAPFNIQYF.

The V call is TRBV29-1, the J call TRBJ2-1; TRBD2 is a possible D gene (6 bases). CDR3 length: 11 residues. With 7 bases removed from V and 9 bases from J, the gap between germline ends came to 13 bases. Germline V gene sequence: CDR1 SQVTM, CDR2 ANQGSEA. The CDR3 bases are TGCAGCGCGGAGGGTTCCCTTGAGCAGTTCTTC. Translation gives CSAEGSLEQFF.

This clone occurred once. The CDR3 protein is CASNRGPLSYNEQFF. The CDR3 DNA reads TGTGCCAGCAATCGGGGTCCGCTCTCCTACAATGAGCAGTTCTTC. The chain links TRBV28 to TRBJ2-1; possible D gene TRBD2, 5 bases. Germline V CDR1 and CDR2: MDHEN, SYDVKM. Trimming cost V 7 bases and J 0 bases, with 13 bases left between them. The CDR3 spans 15 residues.

The chain recombines TRBV6-5 with TRBJ1-1; TRBD1 is a possible D gene (5 bases). Germline V CDR1 and CDR2: MNHEY, SVGAGI. The CDR3 length is 15 residues. Trimming removed 0 bases at V and 5 bases at J, with 13 bases between. The CDR3 loop reads CASSYSSRARTEAFF. CDR3 DNA: TGTGCCAGCAGTTACTCGAGCAGGGCTCGGACTGAAGCTTTCTTT.

The chain links TRBV7-2 to TRBJ1-2; D is ambiguous. CDR3 length: 13 residues. V lost 8 bases and J lost 4, with 14 bases in between. Germline V gives CDR1 SGHTA, CDR2 FQGNSA. The CDR3 reads CASGQRDLYGYTF. CDR3 nucleotides: TGTGCCAGCGGCCAGAGAGATCTCTATGGCTACACCTTC.

J is TRBJ1-2 and V is TRBV28; tentatively, D is TRBD1 (5 bases). This CDR3 contains 15 residues. Per the germline V gene, CDR1 is MDHEN and CDR2 is SYDVKM. V lost 6 bases to trimming and J lost 2 bases, with 16 bases between them. CDR3 DNA: TGTGCCAGCAGCGCGCCGGGGGGGACCAACTATGGCTACACCTTC. Translation: CASSAPGGTNYGYTF.

This clone was seen only once. V and J are TRBV19 and TRBJ1-1, with D maybe TRBD1 (6 bases). Trimming pared 6 bases from V and 5 bases from J, leaving 16 bases between. There are 14 residues in the CDR3. Germline CDR1 is LNHDA and CDR2 is SQIVND (reference sequence). This CDR3 reads CASSPGWGHTEAFF. CDR3 nucleotides: TGTGCCAGTAGCCCCGGGTGGGGGCATACTGAAGCTTTCTTT.